This TCR beta chain is drawn from a study of beta chain features in type 1 diabetes. Study-wide background: Age, gender and cell yields were similar between patients and healthy donors.

There are a few counts of this clone. It was one heparinised blood draw, averaging roughly 100 mL, that each donor gave. All of the isolated RNA was reverse transcribed, so expressed TCRB transcripts were sequenced. Data came from immunoSEQ multiplex PCR; TCRdb stores just in-frame clones and leaves some out. The sample consists of about 900,000 clones, 15% to 20% of them appearing once. This CDR3 spans 15 amino acids. V lost 4 bases and J lost 7; bases outside the gene matches: 11. CDR1 is SQVTM and CDR2 is ANQGSEA in the germline V gene. V usage is TRBV29-1 and J usage is TRBJ1-5; 9 positions agree with TRBD1. The receptor was derived from a woman between 18 and 29 years old in good health. Material for sequencing was naive CD4+ T cells from blood. The CDR3 protein is CSVVIGGTGSQPQHF. The CDR3 nucleotides read TGCAGCGTTGTAATTGGCGGGACAGGGAGCCAGCCCCAGCATTTT.